This T cell receptor beta chain originates from a study of radiation and T cells in renal cell carcinoma. Described treatment: treatment-naive control, cytoreductive nephrectomy. The length of the CDR3 is 15 residues. Assay: immunoSEQ multiplex PCR; the TCRdb copy retains only in-frame clones and omits some. The sample yields 15,000 or so clones, more than 55% seen once. In this sample, this clone is hyperexpanded (1% or more). This sequence was found in a man in his fifties or sixties with renal cell carcinoma. Sequences were derived from tumor tissue, sampled from a patient whose treatment was nephrectomy without radiotherapy. The genes are TRBV21-1 and TRBJ1-1; the DNA was not used to check the table's D call, TRBD1. TRBV21-1 is a listed pseudogene. The CDR3 reads CASSKIRGRYTEAFF. The CDR3 DNA sequence: TGTGCCAGCAGCAAAATCAGGGGCCGCTACACTGAAGCTTTCTTT.